These T cell receptor beta chains were read from a single sample in a study of Graves' ophthalmopathy and Graves' hyperthyroidism. TCRdb redid the calling of the multiplex PCR reads with MiXCR, one entry per CDR3 protein. The sample lists fewer than 600,000 distinct CDR3 sequences, around 15% seen once, with approximately 9.8% in the top ten. Sequencing was performed on blood. The receptors stem from a woman in her 30s with Graves' ophthalmopathy. Each CDR3 is given with its conserved first and last residue. The order of the fields is clone size, D gene, V gene, J gene, CDR3 protein, CDR3 DNA. A D gene is named only where the DNA matches it firmly. A clone size is listed for some rows: how often the clone was seen (once, few, many), or a class if it is expanded.

size: many; D: .; V: TRBV12-3/TRBV12-4; J: TRBJ1-3; CDR3: CASSFAVRNTIYF; DNA: TGTGCCAGCAGTTTCGCGGTGAGAAACACCATATATTTT
size: .; D: .; V: TRBV12-3/TRBV12-4; J: TRBJ1-1; CDR3: CASSSGHRENTEAFF; DNA: TGTGCCAGCAGTTCCGGACACAGAGAGAACACTGAAGCTTTCTTT
size: many; D: TRBD1; V: TRBV12-3/TRBV12-4; J: TRBJ2-7; CDR3: CASTFGQGVGYEQYF; DNA: TGTGCCAGCACCTTTGGACAGGGGGTTGGCTACGAGCAGTACTTC
size: many; D: TRBD2; V: TRBV2; J: TRBJ2-5; CDR3: CASRGRLAGYQETQYF; DNA: TGTGCCAGCAGGGGCAGACTAGCGGGGTACCAAGAGACCCAGTACTTC
size: many; D: .; V: TRBV6-5; J: TRBJ1-2; CDR3: CASSSGGIGYTF; DNA: TGTGCCAGCAGTTCGGGGGGGATCGGCTACACCTTC
size: few; D: .; V: TRBV30; J: TRBJ1-1; CDR3: CAWRGLGEAFF; DNA: TGTGCCTGGAGGGGGCTAGGTGAAGCTTTCTTT
size: many; D: .; V: TRBV30; J: TRBJ2-2; CDR3: CAWSSATNTGELFF; DNA: TGTGCCTGGAGTTCCGCAACTAACACCGGGGAGCTGTTTTTT
size: many; D: .; V: TRBV12-3/TRBV12-4; J: TRBJ1-1; CDR3: CASSWGSENTEAFF; DNA: TGTGCCAGCAGTTGGGGGAGCGAGAACACTGAAGCTTTCTTT
size: few; D: .; V: TRBV7-8; J: TRBJ1-5; CDR3: CASSPARGAGPQHF; DNA: TGTGCCAGCAGCCCCGCCCGGGGGGCCGGGCCCCAGCATTTT
size: many; D: .; V: TRBV12-3/TRBV12-4; J: TRBJ1-6; CDR3: CASRIGTQDSPLHF; DNA: TGTGCCAGCAGGATCGGGACACAGGATTCACCCCTCCACTTT
size: once; D: .; V: TRBV5-1; J: TRBJ2-7; CDR3: CASNLVGQGAYEQYF; DNA: TGCGCCAGCAACTTGGTTGGGCAGGGCGCCTACGAGCAGTACTTC
size: few; D: .; V: TRBV19; J: TRBJ2-7; CDR3: CASSIRGTDSYEQYF; DNA: TGTGCCAGTAGTATTCGGGGGACAGACTCCTACGAGCAGTACTTC
size: .; D: .; V: TRBV20-1; J: TRBJ1-5; CDR3: CSARPLGGNQPQHF; DNA: TGCAGTGCTAGACCCCTGGGGGGCAATCAGCCCCAGCATTTT
size: many; D: TRBD2; V: TRBV28; J: TRBJ2-2; CDR3: CASSIRGGLFF; DNA: TGTGCCAGCAGTATCCGCGGGGGGCTGTTTTTT
size: many; D: TRBD1; V: TRBV12-3/TRBV12-4; J: TRBJ1-2; CDR3: CASRSAGQVDGYTF; DNA: TGTGCCAGCAGATCCGCGGGACAGGTGGATGGCTACACCTTC
size: .; D: TRBD1; V: TRBV5-4; J: TRBJ1-1; CDR3: CASSADRVSTEAFF; DNA: TGTGCCAGCAGCGCCGACAGGGTTTCCACTGAAGCTTTCTTT
size: many; D: .; V: TRBV20-1; J: TRBJ2-5; CDR3: CSARDGGGRQETQYF; DNA: TGCAGTGCTAGAGATGGTGGCGGGCGGCAAGAGACCCAGTACTTC
size: many; D: .; V: TRBV12-3/TRBV12-4; J: TRBJ1-2; CDR3: CASSSRTSYGYTF; DNA: TGTGCCAGCAGTTCGAGGACAAGCTATGGCTACACCTTC
size: many; D: TRBD1; V: TRBV11-1; J: TRBJ2-6; CDR3: CASSASGGSGANVLTF; DNA: TGTGCCAGCAGCGCATCAGGGGGCTCTGGGGCCAACGTCCTGACTTTC
size: .; D: TRBD2; V: TRBV3-1; J: TRBJ2-5; CDR3: CASSHAGLGVETQYF; DNA: TGTGCCAGCAGCCATGCGGGACTAGGGGTGGAGACCCAGTACTTC
size: many; D: .; V: TRBV6-5; J: TRBJ2-5; CDR3: CASSYSIMGGGETQYF; DNA: TGTGCCAGCAGTTACTCGATTATGGGGGGCGGAGAGACCCAGTACTTC
size: many; D: TRBD1; V: TRBV9; J: TRBJ1-1; CDR3: CASSQSRGTGTEAFF; DNA: TGTGCCAGCAGCCAATCCAGGGGGACTGGCACTGAAGCTTTCTTT
size: many; D: .; V: TRBV2; J: TRBJ1-5; CDR3: CASSASDGLNQPQHF; DNA: TGTGCCAGCAGCGCCTCGGACGGATTAAATCAGCCCCAGCATTTT
size: .; D: .; V: TRBV4-2; J: TRBJ2-7; CDR3: CASSQAPVGSYEQYF; DNA: TGTGCCAGCAGCCAAGCCCCAGTCGGGAGCTACGAGCAGTACTTC
size: .; D: TRBD1; V: TRBV6-5; J: TRBJ1-1; CDR3: CASSYSRATGVEAFF; DNA: TGTGCCAGCAGTTACTCGAGAGCCACAGGGGTTGAAGCTTTCTTT
size: few; D: .; V: TRBV12-5; J: TRBJ1-1; CDR3: CASGSGAEAFF; DNA: TGTGCTAGTGGTTCTGGCGCTGAAGCTTTCTTT
size: many; D: TRBD1; V: TRBV12-3/TRBV12-4; J: TRBJ1-2; CDR3: CASSSGQGASYGYTF; DNA: TGTGCCAGCAGTTCTGGACAGGGGGCTTCCTATGGCTACACCTTC